This T cell receptor beta chain was found in a study of lymphopenia after photon versus proton radiotherapy. The study's findings and limits: After the lymphocyte nadir, photon-treated repertoires showed oligoclonal expansion, especially of CD8+ Temra cells. Photon-treated patients lost naive T cells and TCR diversity; proton-treated stayed stable. Survival link was tested only in deceased patients; proton benefit remains a possibility.

This clone came up a few times. Its antigen remains unidentified. Clones were sequenced by immunoSEQ multiplex PCR, and TCRdb holds only the in-frame ones, with some missing. Among about 160,000 clones listed, 88% were seen once. The source of this sequence is a man aged 50-59 years with gastric cancer. Here the sequenced sample was peripheral blood, taken from a patient treated with photon-based radiotherapy.

This chain's CDR3 is CASVGTVSSYEQYF. The CDR3 nucleotides are TGTGCCAGCGTAGGGACAGTGAGTTCCTACGAGCAGTACTTC. The chain uses TRBV2 and TRBJ2-7; 7 bases line up with TRBD1. Germline CDR1 SNHLY, CDR2 FYNNEI. The CDR3 has 14 residues. The V gene end was trimmed by 8 bases and the J gene end by 1 base; junction bases not matched to a gene: 8.